Listed below are T cell receptor beta chains from one sample, sequenced in a study of cytomegalovirus exposure and HLA in healthy donors. Produced via immunoSEQ multiplex PCR; TCRdb's table is partial and in-frame only. The table has more than 150,000 clones, roughly 75% seen once. The sample comprised PBMCs. The receptors were sampled from a woman aged 50 to 65 in good health and CMV-seropositive. The CDR3 runs from the conserved cysteine through the conserved F or W. The D gene is left open where the match is weak. The size of a clone is reported for some rows only, either as once, few or many, or as a class for expanded clones.

TRBV9	TRBJ1-2	13	NA	NA	TGTGCCAGCGGCTACGGGCAGGGCAATGGCTACACCTTC	CASGYGQGNGYTF
TRBV27	TRBJ1-4	16	NA	TRBD1	TGTGCCAGCAGTTTAGGTGGACAGGGAGTTAATGAAAAACTGTTTTTT	CASSLGGQGVNEKLFF
TRBV27	TRBJ2-1	15	NA	NA	TGTGCCAGCAGTTTTGCGGGATTCTCCTACAATGAGCAGTTCTTC	CASSFAGFSYNEQFF
TRBV7-9	TRBJ1-6	16	NA	NA	TGTGCCAGCAGCCCGCGGACATTAGGCCCAAATTCACCCCTCCACTTT	CASSPRTLGPNSPLHF
TRBV6-6	TRBJ1-3	13	NA	NA	TGTGCCAGCAGTTTACTCTCTGGAAACACCATATATTTT	CASSLLSGNTIYF
TRBV5-1	TRBJ2-7	13	NA	NA	TGCGCCAGCAGTCCATCTATTTTCTACGAGCAGTACTTC	CASSPSIFYEQYF
TRBV5-1	TRBJ1-1	17	NA	TRBD1	TGCGCCAGCAGCTCTACCGGGACAGAATTTGTAGTCACTGAAGCTTTCTTT	CASSSTGTEFVVTEAFF
TRBV7-2	TRBJ2-1	15	NA	TRBD2	TGTGCCAGCAGCATCGGACTAGCGGGAGTTTATGAGCAGTTCTTC	CASSIGLAGVYEQFF
TRBV11-1	TRBJ2-7	14	NA	TRBD1	TGTGCCAGCAGCTCAGAGACAGGGAGATACGAGCAGTACTTC	CASSSETGRYEQYF
TRBV15	TRBJ2-3	14	NA	NA	TGTGCCACCAGCAGAGGAACGGGCACAGATACGCAGTATTTT	CATSRGTGTDTQYF
TRBV9	TRBJ2-1	13	NA	NA	TGTGCCAGCAGCGTGTCCTACCACAATGAGCAGTTCTTC	CASSVSYHNEQFF
TRBV11-2	TRBJ2-3	16	once	NA	TGTGCCAGCAGCTTATACCTCGGAATCGGGGCAGATACGCAGTATTTT	CASSLYLGIGADTQYF
TRBV19	TRBJ1-2	14	NA	TRBD1	TGTGCCAGTAGTATGGACAGGCTCTTCTATGGCTACACCTTC	CASSMDRLFYGYTF
TRBV19	TRBJ2-2	15	NA	TRBD1	TGTGCCAGTAGTACCGCAGGGACAGGGGCCGGGGAGCTGTTTTTT	CASSTAGTGAGELFF
TRBV7-9	TRBJ2-1	14	NA	NA	TGTGCCAGCAGAAAAGACGGGTACTACAATGAGCAGTTCTTC	CASRKDGYYNEQFF
TRBV19	TRBJ2-7	14	NA	TRBD2	TGTGCCAGTAGTACTAGCGGGACGTCCTACGAGCAGTACTTC	CASSTSGTSYEQYF
TRBV5-1	TRBJ1-1	14	NA	NA	TGCGCCAGCAGCTTGGAGGGGGGGGCCACTGAAGCTTTCTTT	CASSLEGGATEAFF
TRBV19	TRBJ2-7	15	few	NA	TGTGCCAGTAGTATAGGAGGCTGGAGTCGGGAGGAGCAGTACTTC	CASSIGGWSREEQYF
TRBV28	TRBJ2-3	16	NA	TRBD2	TGTGCCAGCAGTTCACCCCCGGGAGGCAGCACAGATACGCAGTATTTT	CASSSPPGGSTDTQYF
TRBV28	TRBJ1-2	13	once	TRBD1	TGTGCCAGCACCGCGGACAGGGTCGGGGGCTACACCTTC	CASTADRVGGYTF
TRBV19	TRBJ2-5	14	NA	NA	TGTGCCAGTAGTATAGGAGGGGGTGGGGAGACCCAGTACTTC	CASSIGGGGETQYF
TRBV9	TRBJ2-3	13	NA	NA	TGTGCCAGCGGGCAGCGGGGCACAGATACGCAGTATTTT	CASGQRGTDTQYF
TRBV5-1	TRBJ2-3	15	NA	NA	TGCGCCAGCAGCGTCGGGAACCCTAGCACAGATACGCAGTATTTT	CASSVGNPSTDTQYF
TRBV11-3	TRBJ2-7	15	NA	TRBD2	TGTGCCAGCAGCTTAGACCGCGGGAGCCCATACGAGCAGTACTTC	CASSLDRGSPYEQYF
TRBV19	TRBJ1-1	15	NA	NA	TGTGCCAGTAGTATAGATCAGGCAGGGCGGACTGAAGCTTTCTTT	CASSIDQAGRTEAFF
TRBV11-2	TRBJ2-3	17	NA	TRBD2	TGTGCCAGCAGCTTGGAGCCCAGCGGGGGGTTGACAGATACGCAGTATTTT	CASSLEPSGGLTDTQYF
TRBV5-1	TRBJ2-5	16	NA	NA	TGCGCCAGCAGCCCTATAAGCGGCGGGATTCAAGAGACCCAGTACTTC	CASSPISGGIQETQYF
TRBV18	TRBJ1-2	13	NA	NA	TGTGCCAGCTCACCGGATGGGGCCAGAGGCTACACCTTC	CASSPDGARGYTF
TRBV18	TRBJ1-2	14	NA	NA	TGTGCCAGCTCCCACCGACAGGAAAGCTATGGCTACACCTTC	CASSHRQESYGYTF
TRBV29-1	TRBJ2-3	13	few	NA	TGCAGCGTTGAGAAAGGGGCCGCAGATACGCAGTATTTT	CSVEKGAADTQYF
TRBV19	TRBJ1-5	15	NA	TRBD1	TGTGCCAGTAGTGGGGACAGGGGCCTTTATCAGCCCCAGCATTTT	CASSGDRGLYQPQHF
TRBV7-2	TRBJ1-2	15	NA	NA	TGTGCCAGCAGCCCTCGCCTCCTAGTAAACTATGGCTACACCTTC	CASSPRLLVNYGYTF
TRBV5-4	TRBJ2-7	14	NA	TRBD1	TGTGCCAGCAGCGTGGGGACAGATGGCTACGAGCAGTACTTC	CASSVGTDGYEQYF